These 21 T cell receptor beta chains share one sample of origin, sequenced in a study of OX40 agonist ivuxolimab in advanced cancers. Sequencing was performed with immunoSEQ multiplex PCR; in TCRdb, only in-frame clones are kept and a portion is missing. The sample holds some 66,000 clones, 82% seen once. Source: CD4+ or CD8+ T cells sorted from blood, taken in a trial of the OX40 agonist ivuxolimab. Source of these receptors: an adult with an advanced solid tumor such as melanoma, head and neck, liver or kidney cancer.

The table lists this clone with a count of one. J is TRBJ2-1 and V is TRBV6-6; 11 nucleotides align to TRBD2. Losses at the gene ends were 7 bases for V and 4 bases for J; bases not matched to a gene: 6. The length of the CDR3 is 15 residues. Germline V gene data show CDR1 as MNHNY and CDR2 as SVGAGI (reference sequence). The CDR3 sequence is CASKRGLADYNEQFF. The CDR3 DNA reads as TGTGCCAGCAAAAGGGGACTAGCGGATTACAATGAGCAGTTCTTC.

This clone was seen just once. J is TRBJ1-2 and V is TRBV14; weak D call: TRBD1 (6 bases). V was pared by 10 bases and J by 4 bases, with 13 bases between. The CDR3 loop spans 12 amino acids. In germline, CDR1 is SGHDN, CDR2 FVKESK. The CDR3 loop reads CATGGGLYGYTF. The CDR3 nucleotides read TGTGCCACCGGCGGGGGGCTCTATGGCTACACCTTC.

The V and J genes are TRBV6-5 and TRBJ2-7; no clear D gene. V was clipped by 8 bases and J by 0 bases, with 11 bases between them. This CDR3 is 13 amino acids long. Germline V gene lookup returns CDR1 MNHEY and CDR2 SVGAGI. CDR3 nucleotide sequence: TGTGCCAGCGGTGATGCAGTCTCCTACGAGCAGTACTTC. It encodes CASGDAVSYEQYF.

This clone appeared a few times. Other DNA sequences within the sample encode an identical CDR3. The CDR3 nucleotides read TGTGCCAGCTCACCAAAGGGTGGCACTGAAGCTTTCTTT. Translated, it gives CASSPKGGTEAFF. The gene calls are TRBV18 and TRBJ1-1, with D hard to call. This CDR3 spans 13 amino acids. Germline assignment: CDR1 KGHSH and CDR2 LQKENI. Trimming left V 2 bases short and J 4 bases short, with 8 bases between. Full variable domain (missing parts from reference TRBV18 and TRBJ1-1): NAGVMQNPRHLVRRRGQEARLRCSPMKGHSHVYWYRQLPEEGLKFMVYLQKENIIDESGMPKERFSAEFPKEGPSILRIQQVVRGDSAAYFCASSPKGGTEAFFGQGTRLTVV.

This clone was recorded only once. The chain links TRBV18 to TRBJ2-7; possibly TRBD1 for D (5 bases). There are 12 residues in the CDR3. The V gene's germline CDR1 is KGHSH and CDR2 LQKENI. V was trimmed by 5 bases and J by 5 bases, leaving 10 bases between them. The chain's CDR3 is CASSGYRNEQYF. The DNA for the CDR3 is TGTGCCAGCTCAGGTTACAGGAACGAGCAGTACTTC.

This clone was observed a handful of times. CDR3 in amino acids: CTSRSRANVLTF. CDR3 DNA: TGCACCAGCAGAAGTCGGGCCAACGTCCTGACTTTC. The rearrangement joins TRBV1 to TRBJ2-6. TRBV1 is a pseudogene. The CDR3 consists of 12 residues.

The J gene is TRBJ2-3, the V gene TRBV19; perhaps TRBD2 as D (6 bases). Trimming removed 3 bases at V and 4 bases at J, with 17 bases between. The CDR3 is made up of 16 amino acids. Germline V gives CDR1 LNHDA, CDR2 SQIVND (reference sequence). The CDR3 loop is CASSIWQGAGADTQYF. CDR3 sequence (DNA): TGTGCCAGTAGTATCTGGCAGGGAGCGGGCGCAGATACGCAGTATTTT.

The genes are TRBV30 and TRBJ1-1, with a possible D match to TRBD1 (6 bases). Germline V gives CDR1 GTSNPN, CDR2 SVGIG (reference sequence). The V gene lost 3 bases and the J gene lost 6 bases, with 20 bases spanning the gap. The CDR3 sequence is 15 residues long. This CDR3 is CAWRGGRLMDPEAFF. CDR3 nucleotides: TGTGCCTGGAGGGGGGGGCGCCTTATGGACCCTGAAGCTTTCTTT. The variable domain in full, completed from reference TRBV30 and TRBJ1-1, reads SQTIHQWPATLVQPVGSPLSLECTVEGTSNPNLYWYRQAAGRGLQLLFYSVGIGQISSEVPQNLSASRPQDRQFILSSKKLLLSDSGFYLCAWRGGRLMDPEAFFGQGTRLTVV.

The rearrangement uses TRBV7-2 and TRBJ2-7; tentatively, D is TRBD2 (5 bases). Trimming took 4 bases from V and 2 from J, leaving 12 bases between them. Per germline, CDR1 SGHTA and CDR2 FQGNSA. The CDR3 has 14 amino acids. This chain's CDR3 is CASSSLSGPYEQYF. CDR3 coding DNA: TGTGCCAGCAGCTCATTGAGCGGACCCTACGAGCAGTACTTC.

This clone was observed a single time. V is TRBV30 and J is TRBJ2-7, with D maybe TRBD1 (6 bases). V was shortened by 5 bases and J by 7 bases, with 12 bases between the two germline ends. Germline V gives CDR1 GTSNPN, CDR2 SVGIG (reference sequence). The CDR3 is 11 residues long. The CDR3 sequence is CAWGRGIEQYF. The CDR3, as DNA: TGTGCCTGGGGCAGGGGCATAGAGCAGTACTTC.

This sequence joins TRBV5-6 and TRBJ1-6; 9 bases match TRBD1. V shed 1 base and J 7 bases; nucleotides not matched to a gene: 6. Per germline, CDR1 SGHDT and CDR2 YYEEEE. CDR3 length: 16 residues. The CDR3 DNA reads TGTGCCAGCAGCTTGTACGGGACAGGGTGGAATTCACCCCTCCACTTT. It yields the protein CASSLYGTGWNSPLHF.

This rearrangement joins TRBV2 to TRBJ2-7; the D is unclear. The CDR3 covers 15 residues. CDR1 and CDR2 (germline): SNHLY, FYNNEI. With 0 bases removed from V and 5 bases from J, the gap between germline ends came to 14 bases. CDR3 in amino acids: CASSEALEIVDEQYF. The CDR3 DNA sequence: TGTGCCAGCAGTGAAGCCCTGGAAATTGTAGACGAGCAGTACTTC. Complete variable domain (other parts from reference TRBV2 and TRBJ2-7): EPEVTQTPSHQVTQMGQEVILRCVPISNHLYFYWYRQILGQKVEFLVSFYNNEISEKSEIFDDQFSVERPDGSNFTLKIRSTKLEDSAMYFCASSEALEIVDEQYFGPGTRLTVT.

The rearrangement links TRBV14 to TRBJ2-7, with 7 positions matching TRBD2. Germline V gene sequence: CDR1 SGHDN, CDR2 FVKESK. This CDR3 contains 17 residues. V lost 4 bases and J lost 2; bases outside the gene matches: 14. The CDR3 sequence is CASSPRPWPSGTYEQYF. Written as DNA, the CDR3 is TGTGCCAGCAGCCCACGCCCGTGGCCTAGCGGCACCTACGAGCAGTACTTC.

This clone was seen a few times. V is TRBV7-9 and J is TRBJ2-3; D might be TRBD2 (5 bases). The CDR3 extends over 15 amino acids. Germline V gene lookup returns CDR1 SEHNR and CDR2 FQNEAQ (reference sequence). V shed 5 bases and J shed 2 bases, with 14 bases lying between them. In DNA form, the CDR3 reads TGTGCCAGCAGCCCGATTAGCGATTCCACAGATACGCAGTATTTT. This sequence encodes CASSPISDSTDTQYF.

This clone was detected a few times. This chain uses TRBV7-8 with TRBJ2-2, with D uncertain. Between the trimmed V and J ends, which lost 1 base and 4 bases, there was a span of 16 bases. This CDR3 comprises 17 residues. Germline values: CDR1 SGHVS, CDR2 FQNEAQ. Written as DNA, the CDR3 is TGTGCCAGCAGCTTAGGTCGGATAGATTTCATCACCGGGGAGCTGTTTTTT. Protein: CASSLGRIDFITGELFF.

The chain links TRBV28 to TRBJ2-7; 9 bases are shared with TRBD2. The CDR3 length is 13 residues. Germline V gives CDR1 MDHEN, CDR2 SYDVKM. The V and J ends lost 7 bases and 1 base, in that order; junction bases with no gene match: 2. The CDR3 loop is CASNLAGSYEQYF. CDR3 in DNA: TGTGCCAGCAACCTAGCGGGGTCCTACGAGCAGTACTTC.

The CDR3, as DNA: TGTGCCAGCAGCGCCTCGACAGGCATGAACACTGAAGCTTTCTTT. It specifies CASSASTGMNTEAFF. The chain joins TRBV12-1 to TRBJ1-1; the table's D call TRBD1 went unverified against the DNA. TRBV12-1 is an annotated pseudogene. This CDR3 region has 15 residues.

The chain couples TRBV28 to TRBJ2-7; weak D call: TRBD1 (6 bases). Looked up from germline, CDR1 is MDHEN and CDR2 is SYDVKM. With 6 bases removed from V and 4 bases from J, the gap between germline ends came to 10 bases. The CDR3 is made up of 12 amino acids. The CDR3 DNA reads as TGTGCCAGCAGGAAACAGGGATACGAGCAGTACGTC. Protein: CASRKQGYEQYV.

Of note for this clone: This sample also contains other DNA sequences that code for the same CDR3. This chain links TRBV6-5 with TRBJ1-4, with D perhaps matching TRBD1 (6 bases). Germline V gene sequence: CDR1 MNHEY, CDR2 SVGAGI. The length of the CDR3 is 15 residues. The V gene lost 0 bases and the J gene lost 8 bases, with 13 bases spanning the gap. Here the CDR3 DNA reads TGTGCCAGCAGTTACTCACCAGGGGCTGGCGAAAAACTGTTTTTT. It codes for CASSYSPGAGEKLFF.

CDR3 in DNA: TGTGCCAGCAGTTCCGCCGGACAGGCCGAGCAGTACTTC. Translated: CASSSAGQAEQYF. The rearrangement joins TRBV6-5 to TRBJ2-7; 7 bases agree with TRBD1. J was trimmed by 6 bases and V by 4 bases; bases with no gene match: 6. Germline V gene data show CDR1 as MNHEY and CDR2 as SVGAGI. This CDR3 has 13 amino acids.

The chain combines TRBV28 with TRBJ1-5, with D possibly TRBD1 on 5 matching bases. The CDR3 is made up of 15 amino acids. Trimming cost V 6 bases and J 3 bases, with 15 bases left between them. Germline V gene data show CDR1 as MDHEN and CDR2 as SYDVKM. In DNA form, the CDR3 reads TGTGCCAGCAGCTACCGTCGCAGGGACAATCAGCCCCAGCATTTT. This codes for CASSYRRRDNQPQHF.